Listed below are T cell receptor beta chains from one sample, sequenced in a study of blood T cell repertoires in COVID-19. Using immunoSEQ multiplex PCR, the repertoire was profiled, and TCRdb retains in-frame clones only, with some absent. This table has fewer than 500,000 clones, 86% appearing once. Sequenced sample: peripheral blood. These receptors all come from a woman aged 30 to 39 with active or convalescent COVID-19. CDR3s include the opening cysteine and the closing phenylalanine or tryptophan. Each record gives: CDR3 length, V gene, D gene, J gene, clone size, CDR3 DNA, CDR3 protein. D genes are given only for firm matches. Some rows mark clone size as missing; the rest say once, few, many or name a class of expanded clone.

14	TRBV19	.	TRBJ1-2	.	TGTGCCAGTAGTCCCCCCCGGGGGGGCTATGGCTACACCTTC	CASSPPRGGYGYTF
16	TRBV5-4	.	TRBJ2-7	.	TGTGCCAGCAGCACCAAAACCGGGACACGCTCCTACGAGCAGTACTTC	CASSTKTGTRSYEQYF
16	TRBV18	TRBD2	TRBJ2-1	.	TGTGCCAGCTCACCACCGGCCGGGGGGGCTAACAATGAGCAGTTCTTC	CASSPPAGGANNEQFF
15	TRBV19	.	TRBJ1-1	.	TGTGCCAGCTCCACAGGGAACGGAATGAACACTGAAGCTTTCTTT	CASSTGNGMNTEAFF
15	TRBV7-9	.	TRBJ2-2	.	TGTGCCAGCAGCCCTCGGGGGACTGGGACCGGGGAGCTGTTTTTT	CASSPRGTGTGELFF
13	TRBV19	TRBD1	TRBJ1-6	.	TGTGCCAGTGGTGGACAGGGTAATTCACCCCTCCACTTT	CASGGQGNSPLHF
10	TRBV2	.	TRBJ1-1	.	TGTGCCAGCAGTGACAGGAAAGCTTTCTTT	CASSDRKAFF
14	TRBV7-9	.	TRBJ1-5	.	TGTGCCAGCAGCTTAGATCAGAACAATCAGCCCCAGCATTTT	CASSLDQNNQPQHF
15	TRBV5-4	TRBD2	TRBJ2-1	.	TGTGCCAGCAGCTCTACTAGCGGGGGGTTCAATGAGCAGTTCTTC	CASSSTSGGFNEQFF
13	TRBV28	TRBD1	TRBJ2-5	.	TGTGCCAGCACCCTGGGACAGCTGGAGACCCAGTACTTC	CASTLGQLETQYF
14	TRBV7-9	.	TRBJ1-2	.	TGTGCCAGCAGCATAAACGGGGGAAGTGGTGGCTACACCTTC	CASSINGGSGGYTF
14	TRBV6-5	.	TRBJ1-5	.	TGTGCCAGCAGCCCAGTTACAGGCAATCAGCCCCAGCATTTT	CASSPVTGNQPQHF
13	TRBV19	.	TRBJ2-5	.	TGTGCCAGTAGTAACGACAGGCAAGAGACCCAGTACTTC	CASSNDRQETQYF
14	TRBV5-1	.	TRBJ1-4	few	TGCGCCAGCAGCTTGTCAGGGGAGAATGAAAAACTGTTTTTT	CASSLSGENEKLFF
13	TRBV19	.	TRBJ2-7	.	TGTGCCAGTAGTACAGGGGTATCCTACGAGCAGTACTTC	CASSTGVSYEQYF